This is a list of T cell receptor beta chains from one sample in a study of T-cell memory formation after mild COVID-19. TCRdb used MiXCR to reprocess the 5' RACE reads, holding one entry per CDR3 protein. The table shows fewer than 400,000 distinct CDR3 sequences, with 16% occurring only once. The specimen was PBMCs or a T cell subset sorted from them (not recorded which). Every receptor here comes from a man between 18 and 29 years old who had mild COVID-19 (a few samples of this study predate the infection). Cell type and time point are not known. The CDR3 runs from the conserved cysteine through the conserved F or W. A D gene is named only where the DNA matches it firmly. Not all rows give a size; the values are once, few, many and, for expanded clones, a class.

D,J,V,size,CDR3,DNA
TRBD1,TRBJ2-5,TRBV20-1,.,CSALIGRDREETQYF,TGCAGTGCTTTGATAGGGCGGGACAGGGAAGAGACCCAGTACTTC
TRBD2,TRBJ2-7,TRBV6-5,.,CASSYGRLAGLYEQYF,TGTGCCAGCAGTTACGGCCGGCTAGCGGGGCTCTACGAGCAGTACTTC
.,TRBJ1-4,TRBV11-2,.,CASSHRDPQLFF,TGTGCCAGCAGCCACCGGGACCCCCAACTGTTTTTT
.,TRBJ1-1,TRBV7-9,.,CASSSFVLRGGYTEAFF,TGTGCCAGCAGCTCCTTCGTGCTCAGGGGAGGGTACACTGAAGCTTTCTTT
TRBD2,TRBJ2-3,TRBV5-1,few,CASSPTSGGHTDTQYF,TGCGCCAGCAGCCCGACTAGCGGGGGGCACACAGATACGCAGTATTTT
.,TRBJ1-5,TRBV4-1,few,CASSHPGTRYQPQHF,TGCGCCAGCAGCCATCCCGGGACACGGTATCAGCCCCAGCATTTT
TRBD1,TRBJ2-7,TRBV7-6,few,CASSSGDRGGNEQYF,TGTGCCAGCAGCTCGGGGGACAGGGGAGGTAACGAGCAGTACTTC
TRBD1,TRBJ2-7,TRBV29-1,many,CSVTIDRTGGREQYF,TGCAGCGTGACCATCGACCGGACAGGGGGTCGCGAGCAGTACTTC
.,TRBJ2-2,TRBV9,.,CASSTRGTGELFF,TGTGCCAGCAGCACCCGGGGGACCGGGGAGCTGTTTTTT
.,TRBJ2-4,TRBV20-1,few,CSASLWGVQYF,TGCAGTGCTAGCCTCTGGGGCGTTCAGTACTTC
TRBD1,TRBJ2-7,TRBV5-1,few,CASSLVQGATYEQYF,TGCGCCAGCAGCTTGGTTCAGGGGGCAACATACGAGCAGTACTTC
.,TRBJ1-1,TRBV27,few,CASWGYTEAFF,TGTGCCAGCTGGGGCTACACTGAAGCTTTCTTT
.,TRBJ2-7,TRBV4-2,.,CASSQDGKGYF,TGTGCCAGCAGCCAAGATGGAAAGGGGTACTTC
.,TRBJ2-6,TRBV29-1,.,CSVDSRTAGANVLTF,TGCAGCGTTGATAGCCGGACAGCTGGGGCCAACGTCCTGACTTTC
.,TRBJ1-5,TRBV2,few,CASRGEREYQPQHF,TGTGCCAGCAGGGGGGAAAGGGAATATCAGCCCCAGCATTTT
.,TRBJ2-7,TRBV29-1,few,CSVRRSYEQYF,TGCAGCGTTCGCCGGTCCTACGAGCAGTACTTC